This record concerns one T cell receptor (beta chain) sequence. What it recognizes is unknown. This sample is drawn from a study of T cell responses to AZD1222 COVID-19 vaccine. Libraries were prepared by immunoSEQ multiplex PCR; TCRdb keeps only in-frame clonotypes and omits some of them. Here the sample spans approximately 35,000 clones, about nine tenths being singletons. Study-level findings and limits: CD4 TCRs linked to vaccination spanned spike, dominating at 160-218 and 743-854.

The TCR comes from an adult who received the AZD1222 COVID-19 vaccine. The starting material was peripheral blood, obtained 28 days after the second AZD1222 dose.

DNA of the CDR3: TGTGCCAGCAGTGACCCTACCAGGAGAAACGAGCAGTACTTC. It yields the protein CASSDPTRRNEQYF. The rearrangement links TRBV25-1 to TRBJ2-7; no clear D gene. Trimming left V 3 bases short and J 5 bases short, with 14 bases between. The germline V gene has CDR1 MGHDK and CDR2 SYGVNS. The CDR3 has 14 residues.